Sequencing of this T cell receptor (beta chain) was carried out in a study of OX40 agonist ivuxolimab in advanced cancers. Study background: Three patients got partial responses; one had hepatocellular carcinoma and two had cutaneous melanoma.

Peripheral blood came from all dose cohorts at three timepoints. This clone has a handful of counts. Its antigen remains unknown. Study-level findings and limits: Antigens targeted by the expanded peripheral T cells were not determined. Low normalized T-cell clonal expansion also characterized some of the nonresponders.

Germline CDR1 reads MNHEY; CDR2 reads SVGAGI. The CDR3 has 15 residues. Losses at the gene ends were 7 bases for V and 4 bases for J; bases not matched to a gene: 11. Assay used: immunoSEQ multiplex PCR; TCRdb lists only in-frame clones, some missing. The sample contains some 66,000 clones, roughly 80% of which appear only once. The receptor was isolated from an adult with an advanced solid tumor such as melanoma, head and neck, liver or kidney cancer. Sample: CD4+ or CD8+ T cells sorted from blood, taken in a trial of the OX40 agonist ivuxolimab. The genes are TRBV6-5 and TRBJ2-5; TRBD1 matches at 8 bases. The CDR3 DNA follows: TGTGCCAGCATCTCTAGCAACGACAGGGGAGAGACCCAGTACTTC. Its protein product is CASISSNDRGETQYF.